The T cell receptor (beta chain) under discussion was sequenced for a study of regulatory T cells in long-lasting Graves disease. This clonotype was recorded many times. Arm-PCR with iRepertoire HTBI primers amplified the CDR3 regions for these TCR beta libraries. MiXCR, run by TCRdb on the multiplex PCR reads, gives a single entry per CDR3 protein. The data contain 300,000 to 500,000 distinct CDR3 sequences, 20% of them singletons. The CDR3 spans 16 residues. The V and J ends lost 4 bases and 3 bases, in that order; junction bases with no gene match: 11. Germline loops: CDR1 MNHEY, CDR2 SMNVEV (reference sequence). As for time point: persistent/refractory GD, antithyroid drugs over 5 years with positive TRAb. Extracted PBMC RNA gave rise to the TCR library. Each patient gave around 9.7 milliliters of EDTA-anticoagulated peripheral blood.

This sequence was found in a female donor with Graves disease. The input for sequencing was peripheral blood mononuclear cells (PBMCs), taken when the disease was refractory, from a patient treated with antithyroid drugs. The rearrangement uses TRBV27 and TRBJ2-7; TRBD1 matches at 8 bases. The CDR3 bases are TGTGCCAGCAGTTCCCCTGGACAGGGTGAGGACTACGAGCAGTACTTC. Residues: CASSSPGQGEDYEQYF.